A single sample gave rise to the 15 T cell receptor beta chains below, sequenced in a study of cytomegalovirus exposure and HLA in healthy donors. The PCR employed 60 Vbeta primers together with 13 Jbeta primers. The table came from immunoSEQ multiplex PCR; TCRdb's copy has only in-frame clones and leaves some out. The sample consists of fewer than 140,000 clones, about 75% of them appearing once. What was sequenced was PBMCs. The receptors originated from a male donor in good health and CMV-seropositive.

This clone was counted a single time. CDR3 residues: CSVATTGRNTEAFF. The CDR3 region has the DNA TGCAGCGTTGCTACGACAGGTAGGAACACTGAAGCTTTCTTT. The rearrangement joins TRBV29-1 to TRBJ1-1, with D possibly being TRBD1 (6 bases). The germline CDR1 and CDR2 sequences are SQVTM and ANQGSEA. Trimming removed 4 bases at V and 1 base at J, with 13 bases between. The CDR3 extends over 14 amino acids.

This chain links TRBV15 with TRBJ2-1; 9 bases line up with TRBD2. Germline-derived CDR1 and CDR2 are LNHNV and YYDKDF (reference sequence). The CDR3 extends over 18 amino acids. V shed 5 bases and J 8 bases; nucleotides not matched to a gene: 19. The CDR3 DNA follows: TGTGCCACCAGCGGGATCCAAAGGCTAGCGGGGATTTGGGATGAGCAGTTCTTC. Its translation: CATSGIQRLAGIWDEQFF.

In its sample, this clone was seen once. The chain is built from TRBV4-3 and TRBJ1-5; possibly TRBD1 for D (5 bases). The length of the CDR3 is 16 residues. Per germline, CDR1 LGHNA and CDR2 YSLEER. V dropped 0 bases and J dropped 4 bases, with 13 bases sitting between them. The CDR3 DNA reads TGCGCCAGCAGCCAAGACGATTTTCCAGGGAATCAGCCCCAGCATTTT. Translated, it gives CASSQDDFPGNQPQHF.

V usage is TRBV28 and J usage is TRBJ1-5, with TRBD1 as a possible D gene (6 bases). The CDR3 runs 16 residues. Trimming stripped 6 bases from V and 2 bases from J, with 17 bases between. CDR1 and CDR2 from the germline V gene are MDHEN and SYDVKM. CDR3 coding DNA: TGTGCCAGCAGCCGCGCACAGGGTAGCGGCAATCAGCCCCAGCATTTT. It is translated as CASSRAQGSGNQPQHF.

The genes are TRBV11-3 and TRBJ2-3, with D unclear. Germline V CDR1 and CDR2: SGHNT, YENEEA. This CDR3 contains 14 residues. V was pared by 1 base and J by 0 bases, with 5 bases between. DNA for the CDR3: TGTGCCAGCAGCTTAGGAGGTAGCACAGATACGCAGTATTTT. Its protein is CASSLGGSTDTQYF.

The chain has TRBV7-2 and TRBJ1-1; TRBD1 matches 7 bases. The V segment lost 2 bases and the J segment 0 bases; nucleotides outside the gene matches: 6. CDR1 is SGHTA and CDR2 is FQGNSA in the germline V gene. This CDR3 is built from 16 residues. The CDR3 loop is CASSLIRQGLNTEAFF. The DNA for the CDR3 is TGTGCCAGCAGCTTAATAAGACAGGGCTTGAACACTGAAGCTTTCTTT.

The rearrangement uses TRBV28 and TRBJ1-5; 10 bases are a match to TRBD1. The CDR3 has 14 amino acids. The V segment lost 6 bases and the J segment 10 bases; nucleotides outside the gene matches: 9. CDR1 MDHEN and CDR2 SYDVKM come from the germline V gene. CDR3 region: CASSRGTGVPPQHF. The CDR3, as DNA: TGTGCCAGCAGCCGCGGGACAGGGGTACCACCCCAGCATTTT.

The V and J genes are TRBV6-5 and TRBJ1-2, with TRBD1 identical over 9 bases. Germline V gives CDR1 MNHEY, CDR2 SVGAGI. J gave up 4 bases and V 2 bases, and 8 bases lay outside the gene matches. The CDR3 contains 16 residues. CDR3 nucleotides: TGTGCCAGCAGTTACACCCGTACAGGGGGCAGCTATGGCTACACCTTC. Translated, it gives CASSYTRTGGSYGYTF.

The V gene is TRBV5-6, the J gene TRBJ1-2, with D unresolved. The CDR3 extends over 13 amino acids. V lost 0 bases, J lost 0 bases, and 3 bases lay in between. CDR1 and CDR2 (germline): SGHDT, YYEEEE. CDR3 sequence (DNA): TGTGCCAGCAGCTTGGGAGCTAACTATGGCTACACCTTC. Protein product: CASSLGANYGYTF.

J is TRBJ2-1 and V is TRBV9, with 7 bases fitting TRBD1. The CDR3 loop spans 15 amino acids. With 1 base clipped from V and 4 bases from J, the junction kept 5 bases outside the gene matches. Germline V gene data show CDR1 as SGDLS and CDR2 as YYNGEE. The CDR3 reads CASSVMGQSYNEQFF. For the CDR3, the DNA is TGTGCCAGCAGCGTAATGGGACAGTCGTACAATGAGCAGTTCTTC.

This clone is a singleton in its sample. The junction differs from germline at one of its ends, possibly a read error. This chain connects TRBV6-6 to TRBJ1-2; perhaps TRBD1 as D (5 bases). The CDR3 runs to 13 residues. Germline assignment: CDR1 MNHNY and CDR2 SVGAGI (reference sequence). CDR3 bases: TGTGCCAGCACCCCTTATGGGGGGGACGGCTACCCCTTC. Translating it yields CASTPYGGDGYPF.

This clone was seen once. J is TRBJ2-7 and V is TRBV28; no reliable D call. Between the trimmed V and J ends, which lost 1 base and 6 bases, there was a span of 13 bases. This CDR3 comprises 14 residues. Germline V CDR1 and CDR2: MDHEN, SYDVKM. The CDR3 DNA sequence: TGTGCCAGCAGTTTATCTGGCGGCACCGTCGAGCAGTACTTC. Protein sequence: CASSLSGGTVEQYF.

CDR3: CASSSVAGGWTGELFF. Written as DNA, the CDR3 is TGCGCCAGCAGTTCCGTAGCGGGAGGATGGACCGGGGAGCTGTTTTTT. The chain carries TRBV4-1 and TRBJ2-2; 10 bases match TRBD2. J was trimmed by 5 bases and V by 6 bases; bases with no gene match: 9. Germline CDR1 is MGHRA and CDR2 is YSYEKL. The CDR3 loop spans 16 amino acids.

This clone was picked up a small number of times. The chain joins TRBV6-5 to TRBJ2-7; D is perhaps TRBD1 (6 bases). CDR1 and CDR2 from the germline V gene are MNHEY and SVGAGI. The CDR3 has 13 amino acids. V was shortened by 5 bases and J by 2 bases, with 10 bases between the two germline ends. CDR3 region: CASSGWGPYEQYF. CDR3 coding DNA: TGTGCCAGCAGTGGCTGGGGGCCCTACGAGCAGTACTTC.

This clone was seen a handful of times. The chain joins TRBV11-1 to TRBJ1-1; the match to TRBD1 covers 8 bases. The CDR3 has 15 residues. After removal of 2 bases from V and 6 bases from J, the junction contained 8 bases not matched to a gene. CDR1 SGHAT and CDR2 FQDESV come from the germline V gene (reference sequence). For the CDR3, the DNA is TGTGCCAGCAGCTTATTCGACAGGGGCTTGTCTGAAGCTTTCTTT. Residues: CASSLFDRGLSEAFF.